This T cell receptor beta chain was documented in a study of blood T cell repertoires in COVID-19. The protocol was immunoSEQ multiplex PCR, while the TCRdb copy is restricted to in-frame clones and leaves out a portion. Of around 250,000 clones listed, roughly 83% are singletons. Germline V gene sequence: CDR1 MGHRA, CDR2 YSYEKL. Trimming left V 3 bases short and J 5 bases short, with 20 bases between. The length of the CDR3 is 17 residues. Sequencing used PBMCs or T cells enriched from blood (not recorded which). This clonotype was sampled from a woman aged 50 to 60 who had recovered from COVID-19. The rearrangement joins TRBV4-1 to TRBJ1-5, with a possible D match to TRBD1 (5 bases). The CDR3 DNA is TGCGCCAGCAGCCAGGGGGGGTCTCTCGGGTACTATCAGCCCCAGCATTTT. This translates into CASSQGGSLGYYQPQHF.